This TCR beta chain derives from a study of OX40 agonist ivuxolimab in advanced cancers. The V gene's germline CDR1 is MNHEY and CDR2 SMNVEV (reference sequence). This CDR3 is built from 11 residues. V gave up 8 bases and J gave up 7 bases, with 11 bases separating them. The table came from immunoSEQ multiplex PCR; TCRdb's copy has only in-frame clones and leaves some out. The sample includes over 30,000 clones, around 74% of them seen just once. Autoimmune disease history or systemic immunosuppression meant exclusion. The material was CD4+ or CD8+ T cells sorted from blood, obtained in a trial of the OX40 agonist ivuxolimab. The genes are TRBV27 and TRBJ1-2; D is uncertain. This TCR derives from an adult with an advanced solid tumor such as melanoma, head and neck, liver or kidney cancer. The CDR3 is CASFGSAGYTF. The CDR3 DNA reads TGTGCCAGCTTTGGGTCAGCTGGCTACACCTTC.